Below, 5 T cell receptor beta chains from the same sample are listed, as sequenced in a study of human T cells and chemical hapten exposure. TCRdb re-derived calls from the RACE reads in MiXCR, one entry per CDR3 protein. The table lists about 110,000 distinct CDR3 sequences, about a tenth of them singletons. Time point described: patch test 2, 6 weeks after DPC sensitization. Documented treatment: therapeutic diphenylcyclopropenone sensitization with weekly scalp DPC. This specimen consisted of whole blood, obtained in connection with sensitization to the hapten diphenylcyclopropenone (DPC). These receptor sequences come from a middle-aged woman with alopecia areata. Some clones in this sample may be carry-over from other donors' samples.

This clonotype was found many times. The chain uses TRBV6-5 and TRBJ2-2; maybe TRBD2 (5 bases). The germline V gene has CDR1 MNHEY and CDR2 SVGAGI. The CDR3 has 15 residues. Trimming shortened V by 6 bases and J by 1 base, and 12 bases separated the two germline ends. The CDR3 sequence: CASSRAGMNTGELFF. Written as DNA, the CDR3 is TGTGCCAGCAGCCGGGCCGGGATGAACACCGGGGAGCTGTTTTTT.

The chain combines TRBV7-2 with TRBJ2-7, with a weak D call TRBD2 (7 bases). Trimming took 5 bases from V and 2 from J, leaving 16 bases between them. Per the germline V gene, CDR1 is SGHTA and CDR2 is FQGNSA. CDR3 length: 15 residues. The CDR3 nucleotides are TGTGCCAGCAGCCGGACGGCGGGGGCCCCCTACGAGCAGTACTTC. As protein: CASSRTAGAPYEQYF. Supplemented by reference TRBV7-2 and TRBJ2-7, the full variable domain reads GAGVSQSPSNKVTEKGKDVELRCDPISGHTALYWYRQSLGQGLEFLIYFQGNSAPDKSGLPSDRFSAERTGGSVSTLTIQRTQQEDSAVYLCASSRTAGAPYEQYFGPGTRLTVT.

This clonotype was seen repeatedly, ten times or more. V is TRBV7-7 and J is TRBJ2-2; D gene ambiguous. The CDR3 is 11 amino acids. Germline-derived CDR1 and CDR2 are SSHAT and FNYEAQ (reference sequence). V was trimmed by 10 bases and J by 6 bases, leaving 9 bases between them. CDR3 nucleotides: TGTGCCACTCCGCTCGCCGGGGAGCTGTTTTTT. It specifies CATPLAGELFF.

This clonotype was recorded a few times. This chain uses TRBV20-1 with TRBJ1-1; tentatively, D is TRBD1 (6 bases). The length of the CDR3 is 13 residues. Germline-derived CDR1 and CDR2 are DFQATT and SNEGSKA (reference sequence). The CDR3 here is CRDGGRRGTEAFF. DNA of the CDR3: TGCCGGGACGGGGGGCGCCGTGGCACTGAAGCTTTCTTT.

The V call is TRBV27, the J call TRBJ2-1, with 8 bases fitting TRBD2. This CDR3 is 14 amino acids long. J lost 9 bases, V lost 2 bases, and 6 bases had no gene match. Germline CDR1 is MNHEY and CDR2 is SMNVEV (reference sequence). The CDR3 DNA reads TGTGCCAGCAGTTTAGGGCTAGCGGGTCTTGAGCAGTTCTTC. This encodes CASSLGLAGLEQFF.